Reported below is one T cell receptor (beta chain). Some clones are missing from TCRdb's copy, which holds only in-frame ones; the method was immunoSEQ multiplex PCR. The table has 490,000 or so clones, around nine tenths seen once; the top ten hold over 1.5%. The data were taken from a study of blood T cell repertoires in COVID-19. Across the study: The analysed material was cDNA or gDNA that came from T cells, B-cell-depleted T cells, or PBMCs.

Sequences were obtained from PBMCs or T cells enriched from blood (not recorded which). This TCR was recovered from a woman aged 40-49 years who had recovered from COVID-19.

CDR3 nucleotides: TGTGCCAGCAGCGACCCTCGGGGGGCAGATACGCAGTATTTT. Translating it yields CASSDPRGADTQYF. The chain has TRBV5-6 and TRBJ2-3; the match to TRBD2 covers 7 bases. This CDR3 has 14 residues. Germline trimming cut 4 bases from V and 4 bases from J; bases unmatched to any gene: 6. Germline-derived CDR1 and CDR2 are SGHDT and YYEEEE.